These 27 T cell receptor beta chains originate from one sample sequenced in a study of tumor-infiltrating lymphocytes in primary liver carcinoma. The authors made TCR beta cDNA from about 500 ng total RNA with a constant-region primer. TCR beta libraries came from three nested multiplex PCR rounds using slightly modified ARM-PCR. Two initial PCR rounds of approximately 10 cycles each paired TRBV1-TRBV30 forward primers with a C-beta reverse primer. MiXCR was run by TCRdb on the multiplex PCR reads, yielding one entry per CDR3 protein. The sample includes approximately 330,000 distinct CDR3 sequences, roughly two thirds of them seen just once. Blood RNA was derived from unsorted whole blood, and germline DNA was extracted too. The sample taken for sequencing was peripheral blood. The source of these receptors is a man aged 35-49 years with primary liver carcinoma and hepatitis B virus infection.

V gene TRBV4-2 combines with J gene TRBJ2-7, with 10 positions matching TRBD2. Germline lookup yields CDR1 LGHNA and CDR2 YNFKEQ. CDR3 length equals 17 residues. The ends lost 0 bases at V and 2 bases at J; junction bases unmatched: 7. In DNA, the CDR3 is TGTGCCAGCAGCCAAGATCGGACAGCGGGAGGGGCCTACGAGCAGTACTTC. The encoded protein is CASSQDRTAGGAYEQYF.

The J gene is TRBJ1-3, the V gene TRBV30, with D unresolved. The CDR3 is made up of 15 amino acids. Germline lookup yields CDR1 GTSNPN and CDR2 SVGIG (reference sequence). V was clipped by 0 bases and J by 4 bases, with 13 bases between them. The CDR3 nucleotides read TGTGCCTGGAGTGTAGGTATCTCAAGGGGAAACACCATATATTTT. Residues: CAWSVGISRGNTIYF.

On this clonotype: The junction and the germline gene differ at one end; a read error may be behind it. The chain combines TRBV28 with TRBJ2-5; the match to TRBD2 covers 10 bases. The CDR3 totals 15 residues. The germline gives CDR1 MDHEN, CDR2 SYDVKM. The CDR3 reads CANSSQAGGSEAQYF. The DNA of the CDR3 is TGTGCCAACAGTTCCCAAGCGGGAGGGTCGGAGGCCCAGTACTTC.

To note about this clonotype: This sequence may be a read error, since a much larger clone differs from it by one base. The J gene is TRBJ1-2, the V gene TRBV6-1; tentative D call: TRBD1 (6 bases). Germline V lookup: CDR1 MNHNS, CDR2 SASEGT. V was shortened by 2 bases and J by 4 bases, with 14 bases between the two germline ends. The CDR3 has 15 residues. The CDR3 bases are TGTGCCAGCAGTGAACCGGGACACCTTCGCTATGGCTACACCTTC. This encodes CASSEPGHLRYGYTF.

A few counts support this clonotype. V usage is TRBV6-1 and J usage is TRBJ2-1; weak D call: TRBD2 (6 bases). From germline, CDR1 is MNHNS and CDR2 SASEGT. This CDR3 has 14 amino acids. V shed 5 bases and J shed 8 bases, with 16 bases lying between them. CDR3 DNA sequence: TGTGCCAGCAGTAACAGTGGGGGAGGCTATGAGCAGTTCTTC. It translates to CASSNSGGGYEQFF.

This clonotype was observed a few times. The chain links TRBV11-2 to TRBJ2-3; TRBD2 agrees at 9 bases. V dropped 5 bases and J dropped 3; count of bases not matched to a gene: 6. The CDR3 consists of 15 residues. Germline assignment: CDR1 SGHAT and CDR2 FQNNGV. The CDR3, as DNA: TGTGCCAGCAGCGATAGCGGGAGATTTACAGATACGCAGTATTTT. Its protein is CASSDSGRFTDTQYF.

This clonotype has ten or more counts. The chain joins TRBV12-3 or TRBV12-4 to TRBJ1-3; the match to TRBD1 covers 9 bases. V lost 6 bases, J lost 4 bases, and 4 bases stayed unmatched. This CDR3 is 14 amino acids long. This CDR3 reads CASRSTGGGNTIYF. CDR3 DNA: TGTGCCAGCAGATCCACAGGGGGCGGAAACACCATATATTTT.

This clonotype appeared once. The chain is built from TRBV6-5 and TRBJ2-1, with D possibly TRBD2 on 6 matching bases. V was trimmed by 6 bases and J by 7 bases, leaving 19 bases between them. This CDR3 has 15 residues. Germline V lookup: CDR1 MNHEY, CDR2 SVGAGI. CDR3: CASSPDGGVRNEQFF. In DNA, the CDR3 is TGTGCCAGCAGCCCCGACGGAGGGGTGAGGAATGAGCAGTTCTTC.

This clonotype showed up many times. This chain links TRBV6-5 with TRBJ2-5, with 10 bases matching TRBD1. This CDR3 region has 15 residues. CDR1 MNHEY and CDR2 SVGAGI come from the germline V gene. V shed 2 bases, J shed 5 bases, and the junction held 5 bases outside the gene matches. Here the CDR3 DNA reads TGTGCCAGCAGTTACGGAGACAGGGGGCACGAGACCCAGTACTTC. Protein product: CASSYGDRGHETQYF.

This clonotype was observed many times. The chain combines TRBV10-3 with TRBJ1-1; no clear D gene. Trimming took off 8 bases at V and 1 base at J, with 8 bases between the two ends. CDR3 length equals 12 residues. Germline V lookup: CDR1 ENHRY, CDR2 SYGVKD. The CDR3 sequence is CAISRQNTEAFF. CDR3 nucleotide sequence: TGTGCCATCTCCCGACAGAACACTGAAGCTTTCTTT.

Concerning this clonotype itself: An end of the junction does not agree with germline; a read error may underlie this. The V gene is TRBV11-2, the J gene TRBJ2-1; 8 nucleotides agree with TRBD2. Per germline, CDR1 SGHAT and CDR2 FQNNGV. The CDR3 extends over 16 amino acids. The CDR3 DNA follows: TGTGCCAGCAACTCGACCTGGACTAGCACTAACAATGAGCAATTCTTC. Protein product: CASNSTWTSTNNEQFF. Full variable domain (rest looked up from reference TRBV11-2 and TRBJ2-1): EAGVAQSPRYKIIEKRQSVAFWCNPISGHATLYWYQQILGQGPKLLIQFQNNGVVDDSQLPKDRFSAERLKGVDSTLKIQPAKLEDSAVYLCASNSTWTSTNNEQFFGPGTRLTVL.

In its sample, this clonotype was seen once. Given a much more abundant clone one base away, this may be a read error. V is TRBV6-5 and J is TRBJ2-1; TRBD1 matches 8 bases. V lost 4 bases to trimming and J lost 4 bases; unmatched junction nucleotides: 9. CDR1 is MNHEY and CDR2 is SVGAGI in the germline V gene. The CDR3 spans 16 residues. The CDR3: CASSSRQGTWYNEQFF. The CDR3 nucleotides read TGTGCCAGCAGTTCGAGACAGGGGACTTGGTACAATGAGCAGTTCTTC.

A note on this clonotype: With a much larger clone just one base away, this may be a read error. The chain uses TRBV6-5 and TRBJ1-2, with 7 bases aligning to TRBD1. The junction had 10 bases not matched to a gene; V was cut back by 11 bases and J by 7 bases. The CDR3 length is 12 residues. The germline V gene encodes CDR1 MNHEY and CDR2 SVGAGI. This chain's CDR3 is CAVGGAGSGYTF. In DNA form, the CDR3 reads TGTGCCGTAGGGGGCGCCGGGTCTGGCTACACCTTC.

A word on this clonotype: A read error may explain this, as a much larger clone is one base away. The genes are TRBV6-5 and TRBJ2-1, with D unclear. Germline V CDR1 and CDR2: MNHEY, SVGAGI. This CDR3 spans 14 amino acids. The CDR3 reads CASSSGSSYNEQLF. CDR3 coding DNA: TGTGCCAGCAGTTCTGGCAGCTCCTACAATGAGCAGCTCTTC.

In the case of this clonotype: This may arise from a read error, as a much more abundant clone is one base away. This chain joins TRBV6-6 and TRBJ2-4; D is uncertain. The CDR3 loop spans 15 amino acids. Germline CDR1 MNHNY, CDR2 SVGAGI (reference sequence). The CDR3 region has the DNA TGTGCCAGCAGTAATACCCAGTTAGCCAAAAACATTGAGTACTTC. Residues: CASSNTQLAKNIEYF.

On this clonotype itself: A read error is possible here, since a much larger clone lies one base away. The chain couples TRBV12-3 or TRBV12-4 to TRBJ1-5; no clear D. The CDR3 has 14 residues. In DNA, the CDR3 is TGTGCCAGCAGTCGGGAGCTGGGGAATCAGCCCAAGCATTTT. It specifies CASSRELGNQPKHF.

Concerning this clonotype itself: An end of the junction differs from the germline gene, which may be a read error. This chain joins TRBV6-5 and TRBJ2-7; D gene uncertain. This CDR3 contains 16 residues. Germline V gives CDR1 MNHEY, CDR2 SVGAGI. The CDR3 reads CVSSYSLRTTLYEQNF. CDR3 nucleotides: TGTGTCAGCAGTTACTCGCTTAGGACCACTTTGTACGAGCAGAACTTC.

In this sample, this clonotype turned up once. The gene calls are TRBV6-1 and TRBJ2-2; possible D gene TRBD2, 5 bases. With 5 bases removed from V and 4 bases from J, the gap between germline ends came to 20 bases. The CDR3 has 17 residues. Germline-derived CDR1 and CDR2 are MNHNS and SASEGT. The CDR3 nucleotides read TGTGCCAGCAGTTTCCCCTGGGGAGAGAGTGGCACCGGGGAGCTGTTTTTT. It codes for CASSFPWGESGTGELFF.

Concerning this clonotype itself: Compared with germline, one end of the junction differs, possibly owing to a read error. This sequence joins TRBV4-2 and TRBJ1-2; TRBD1 aligns across 7 bases. The V gene's germline CDR1 is LGHNA and CDR2 YNFKEQ. The CDR3 spans 16 residues. The CDR3 sequence: CASGQYFEQGNYGYTF. The CDR3 region has the DNA TGTGCCAGCGGCCAATATTTTGAACAGGGGAACTATGGCTACACCTTC.

Notes on this clonotype: The CDR3 does not close with the conserved phenylalanine or tryptophan, likely indicating a read error. V and J are TRBV6-5 and TRBJ2-7, with 12 positions matching TRBD2. Germline-derived CDR1 and CDR2 are MNHEY and SVGAGI. CDR3 length: 15 amino acids. This CDR3 is CASSLRLAGDHEQYL. CDR3 sequence (DNA): TGTGCCAGCAGCCTCAGACTAGCGGGGGACCACGAACAGTACTTA.

The V gene is TRBV7-3, the J gene TRBJ2-3, with unresolved D. The closer fit of TRBJ1-5 to the DNA end suggests the J call may be wrong. Germline V lookup: CDR1 SGHTA, CDR2 FQGTGA. The CDR3 has 16 residues. The DNA for the CDR3 is TGTGCCAGCAGCTTAGTAGCGGGAGGCCCCACAGATACGCAGCATTTT. Translating it yields CASSLVAGGPTDTQHF.

Regarding this clonotype: This sequence may be a read error, since a much larger clone differs from it by one base. The chain combines TRBV28 with TRBJ1-6; TRBD1 might be the D (6 bases). The CDR3 consists of 14 residues. Germline CDR1 is MDHEN and CDR2 is SYDVKM. This CDR3 reads CTSSLGGINSPLHF. In DNA form, the CDR3 reads TGTACCAGCAGTTTAGGGGGGATTAATTCACCCCTCCACTTT. The complete variable domain, with remaining parts taken from reference TRBV28 and TRBJ1-6, reads DVKVTQSSRYLVKRTGEKVFLECVQDMDHENMFWYRQDPGLGLRLIYFSYDVKMKEKGDIPEGYSVSREKKERFSLILESASTNQTSMYLCTSSLGGINSPLHFGNGTRLTVT.

This clonotype was found many times. This chain joins TRBV4-3 and TRBJ2-2; 9 nucleotides line up with TRBD2. CDR3 length: 14 amino acids. Losses at the gene ends were 1 base for V and 8 bases for J; bases not matched to a gene: 2. The germline V gene encodes CDR1 LGHNA and CDR2 YSLEER. The CDR3 bases are TGCGCCAGCAGCCAAGTTCTAGCGGGAGGGGAGCTGTTTTTT. The encoded protein is CASSQVLAGGELFF.

Comments on this clonotype: It may be a read error: a sequence one base away is much more abundant. This chain connects TRBV6-5 to TRBJ1-2, with 7 bases that match TRBD1. The CDR3 covers 13 residues. Unmatched junction bases numbered 6, after V lost 5 bases and J lost 6 bases. Germline V gene lookup returns CDR1 MNHEY and CDR2 SVGAGI. This CDR3 reads CASSTDRLHGYTF. CDR3 nucleotide sequence: TGTGCCAGCAGTACGGACAGGCTCCATGGCTACACCTTC.

This clonotype was seen only a few times. The chain is built from TRBV5-4 and TRBJ1-1; no clear D. This CDR3 is built from 12 residues. With 0 bases removed from V and 6 bases from J, the gap between germline ends came to 6 bases. CDR1 and CDR2 (germline): SGHNT, YYREEE (reference sequence). Here the CDR3 reads CASSLVQSEAFF. For the CDR3, the DNA is TGTGCCAGCAGCTTGGTTCAGTCTGAAGCTTTCTTT.

This clonotype came up many times. The gene calls are TRBV10-3 and TRBJ2-2, with D hard to call. Germline V gene sequence: CDR1 ENHRY, CDR2 SYGVKD. This CDR3 is built from 14 residues. With 2 bases removed from V and 0 bases from J, the gap between germline ends came to 4 bases. CDR3 loop: CAISEETNTGELFF. The CDR3 DNA is TGTGCCATCAGTGAGGAAACGAACACCGGGGAGCTGTTTTTT.

About this clonotype itself: Likely a read error: the CDR3 ends without its conserved phenylalanine or tryptophan. The limits of the CDR3 on the DNA are not certain, so only TCRdb's listed CDR3 is given. V and J are TRBV11-2 and TRBJ2-2. Germline CDR1 is SGHAT and CDR2 is FQNNGV. Ends included, the CDR3 has 14 residues. The CDR3 loop is CASGRGAATGEPFC.